This T cell receptor (beta chain) was sequenced during a study of beta chain features in type 1 diabetes. Notes on this clone: What it recognizes is unknown.

Study-level results: Shorter TCRB CDR3s, moderately but significantly so, were found in Type 1 diabetes patients in all four CD4+ subsets.

All of the isolated RNA was reverse transcribed, so expressed TCRB transcripts were sequenced. Sequenced by immunoSEQ multiplex PCR; TCRdb stores in-frame clones only, minus some. The table lists 500,000 to 800,000 clones, around 12% of them singletons. The CDR3 spans 15 residues. Germline V gives CDR1 LGHNT, CDR2 FRNRAP. V lost 4 bases, J lost 3 bases, and 5 bases stayed unmatched. This sequence originates from a man aged 25 to 40 with type 1 diabetes. Sequencing was done on a sample of naive CD4+ T cells from blood. The gene calls are TRBV12-5 and TRBJ2-3, with 9 bases lining up with TRBD1. DNA for the CDR3: TGTGCTAGTGGTTCGGGACAGGGAGGGACAGATACGCAGTATTTT. As protein: CASGSGQGGTDTQYF.